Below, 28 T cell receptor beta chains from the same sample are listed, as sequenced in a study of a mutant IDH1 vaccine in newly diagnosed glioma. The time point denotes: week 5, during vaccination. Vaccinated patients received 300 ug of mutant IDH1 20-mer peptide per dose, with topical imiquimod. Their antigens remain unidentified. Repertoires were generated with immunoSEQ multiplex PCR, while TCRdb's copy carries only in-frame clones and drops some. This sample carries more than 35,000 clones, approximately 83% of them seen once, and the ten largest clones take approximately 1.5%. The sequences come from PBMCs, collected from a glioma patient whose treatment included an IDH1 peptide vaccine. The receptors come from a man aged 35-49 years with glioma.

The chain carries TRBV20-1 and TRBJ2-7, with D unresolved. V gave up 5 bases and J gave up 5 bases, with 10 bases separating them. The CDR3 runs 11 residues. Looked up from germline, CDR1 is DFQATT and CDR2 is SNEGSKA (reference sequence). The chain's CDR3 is CSASLPDEQYF. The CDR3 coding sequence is TGCAGTGCTTCCCTCCCGGACGAGCAGTACTTC.

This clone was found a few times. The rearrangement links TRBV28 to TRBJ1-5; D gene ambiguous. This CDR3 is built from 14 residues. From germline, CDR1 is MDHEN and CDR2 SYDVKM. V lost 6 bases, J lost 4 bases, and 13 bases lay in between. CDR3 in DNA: TGTGCCAGCAGCGAAAGGAGAGATAATCAGCCCCAGCATTTT. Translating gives CASSERRDNQPQHF. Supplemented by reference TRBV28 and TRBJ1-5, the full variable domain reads DVKVTQSSRYLVKRTGEKVFLECVQDMDHENMFWYRQDPGLGLRLIYFSYDVKMKEKGDIPEGYSVSREKKERFSLILESASTNQTSMYLCASSERRDNQPQHFGDGTRLSIL.

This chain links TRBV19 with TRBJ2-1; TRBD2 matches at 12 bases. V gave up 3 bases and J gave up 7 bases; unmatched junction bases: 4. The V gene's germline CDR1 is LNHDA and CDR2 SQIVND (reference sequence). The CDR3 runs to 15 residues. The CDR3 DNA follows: TGTGCCAGTAGTATCGGACTAGCGGGATTGAATGAGCAGTTCTTC. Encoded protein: CASSIGLAGLNEQFF.

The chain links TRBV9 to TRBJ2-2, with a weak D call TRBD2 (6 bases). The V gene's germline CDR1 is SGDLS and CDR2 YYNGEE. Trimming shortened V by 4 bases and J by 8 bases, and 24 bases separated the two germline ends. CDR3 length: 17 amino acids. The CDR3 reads CASSPRGGTPMVGELFF. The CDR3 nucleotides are TGTGCCAGCAGCCCTAGGGGCGGGACTCCGATGGTAGGGGAGCTGTTTTTT.

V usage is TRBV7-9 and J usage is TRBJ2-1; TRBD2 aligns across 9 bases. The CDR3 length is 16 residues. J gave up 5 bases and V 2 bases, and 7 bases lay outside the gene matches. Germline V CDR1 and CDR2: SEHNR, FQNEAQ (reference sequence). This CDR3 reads CASSLRASGTHNEQFF. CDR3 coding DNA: TGTGCCAGCAGCTTAAGGGCTAGCGGGACCCACAATGAGCAGTTCTTC.

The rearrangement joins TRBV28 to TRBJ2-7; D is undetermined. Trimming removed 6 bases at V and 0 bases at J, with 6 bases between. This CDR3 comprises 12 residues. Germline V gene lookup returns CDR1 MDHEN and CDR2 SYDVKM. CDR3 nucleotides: TGTGCCAGCAGGGGGATCTCCTACGAGCAGTACTTC. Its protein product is CASRGISYEQYF.

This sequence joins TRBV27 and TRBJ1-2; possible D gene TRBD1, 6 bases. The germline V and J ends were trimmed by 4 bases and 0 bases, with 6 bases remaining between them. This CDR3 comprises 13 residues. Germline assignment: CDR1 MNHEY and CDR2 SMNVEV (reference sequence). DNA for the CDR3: TGTGCCAGCAGTTGGACAGCTAACTATGGCTACACCTTC. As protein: CASSWTANYGYTF.

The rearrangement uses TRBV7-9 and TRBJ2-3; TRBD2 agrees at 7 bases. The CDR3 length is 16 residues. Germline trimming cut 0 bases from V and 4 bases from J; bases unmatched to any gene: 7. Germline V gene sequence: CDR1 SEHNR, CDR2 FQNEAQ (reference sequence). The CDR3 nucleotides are TGTGCCAGCAGCTTAGCGGCGACTAGCATAGCAGATACGCAGTATTTT. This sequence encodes CASSLAATSIADTQYF.

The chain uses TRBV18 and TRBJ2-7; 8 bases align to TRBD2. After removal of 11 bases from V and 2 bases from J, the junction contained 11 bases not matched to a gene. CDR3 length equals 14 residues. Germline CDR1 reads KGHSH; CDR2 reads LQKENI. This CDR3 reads CASRKRETAYEQYF. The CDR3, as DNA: TGTGCCTCCCGGAAGCGGGAGACCGCCTACGAGCAGTACTTC. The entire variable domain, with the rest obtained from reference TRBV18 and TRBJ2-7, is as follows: NAGVMQNPRHLVRRRGQEARLRCSPMKGHSHVYWYRQLPEEGLKFMVYLQKENIIDESGMPKERFSAEFPKEGPSILRIQQVVRGDSAAYFCASRKRETAYEQYFGPGTRLTVT.

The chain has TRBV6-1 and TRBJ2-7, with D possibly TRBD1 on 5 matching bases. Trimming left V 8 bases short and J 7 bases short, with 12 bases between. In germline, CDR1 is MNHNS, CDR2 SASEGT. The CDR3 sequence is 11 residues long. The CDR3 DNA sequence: TGTGCCAGCCGACAGTTGGGAGAGCAGTACTTC. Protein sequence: CASRQLGEQYF.

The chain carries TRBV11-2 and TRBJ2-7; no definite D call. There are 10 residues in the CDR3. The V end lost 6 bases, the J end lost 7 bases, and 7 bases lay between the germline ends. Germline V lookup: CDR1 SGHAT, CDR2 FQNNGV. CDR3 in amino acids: CASRSFEQYF. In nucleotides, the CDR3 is TGTGCCAGCAGATCGTTTGAGCAGTACTTC.

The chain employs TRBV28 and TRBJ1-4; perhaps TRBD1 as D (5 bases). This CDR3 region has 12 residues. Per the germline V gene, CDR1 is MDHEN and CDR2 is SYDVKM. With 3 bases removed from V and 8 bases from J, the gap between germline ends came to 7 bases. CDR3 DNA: TGTGCCAGCAGTTTTGGGGGGGAAAAACTGTTTTTT. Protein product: CASSFGGEKLFF.

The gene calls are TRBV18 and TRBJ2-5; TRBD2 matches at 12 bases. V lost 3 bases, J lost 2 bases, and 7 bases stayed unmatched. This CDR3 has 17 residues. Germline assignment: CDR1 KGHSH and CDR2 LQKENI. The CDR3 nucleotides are TGTGCCAGCTCACCTCGGACTAGCGGGGTGTCTCAAGAGACCCAGTACTTC. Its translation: CASSPRTSGVSQETQYF.

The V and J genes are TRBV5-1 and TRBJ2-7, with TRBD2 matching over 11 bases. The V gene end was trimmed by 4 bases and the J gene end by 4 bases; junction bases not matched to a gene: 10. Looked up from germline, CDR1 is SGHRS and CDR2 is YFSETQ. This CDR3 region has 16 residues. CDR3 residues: CASSPGTSGAPYEQYF. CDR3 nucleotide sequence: TGCGCCAGCAGCCCAGGGACTAGCGGAGCACCTTACGAGCAGTACTTC.

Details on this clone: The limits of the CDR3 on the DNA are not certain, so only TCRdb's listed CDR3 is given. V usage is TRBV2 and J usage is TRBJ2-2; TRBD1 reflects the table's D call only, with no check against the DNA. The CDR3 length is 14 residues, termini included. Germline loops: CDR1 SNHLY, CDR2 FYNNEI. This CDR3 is CASILGVATGELFF.

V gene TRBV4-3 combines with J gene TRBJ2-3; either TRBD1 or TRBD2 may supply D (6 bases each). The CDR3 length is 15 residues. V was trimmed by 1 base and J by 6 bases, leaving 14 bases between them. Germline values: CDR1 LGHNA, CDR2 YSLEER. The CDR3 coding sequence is TGCGCCAGCAGCCAAGCGTCCGGGGGCGAGGATACGCAGTATTTT. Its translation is CASSQASGGEDTQYF.

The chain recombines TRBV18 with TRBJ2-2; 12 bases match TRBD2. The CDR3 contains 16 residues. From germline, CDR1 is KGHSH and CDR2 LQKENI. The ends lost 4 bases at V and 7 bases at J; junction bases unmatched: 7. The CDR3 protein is CASSRRTSGTYGELFF. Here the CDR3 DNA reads TGTGCCAGCTCACGTCGGACTAGCGGGACTTACGGGGAGCTGTTTTTT. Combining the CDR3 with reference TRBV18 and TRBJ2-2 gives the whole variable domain NAGVMQNPRHLVRRRGQEARLRCSPMKGHSHVYWYRQLPEEGLKFMVYLQKENIIDESGMPKERFSAEFPKEGPSILRIQQVVRGDSAAYFCASSRRTSGTYGELFFGEGSRLTVL.

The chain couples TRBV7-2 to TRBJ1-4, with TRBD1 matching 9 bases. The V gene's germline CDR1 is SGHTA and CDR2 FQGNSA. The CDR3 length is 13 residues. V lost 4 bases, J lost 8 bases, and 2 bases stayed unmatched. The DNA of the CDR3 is TGTGCCAGCAGCTGGGACAGGGAGGAAAAACTGTTTTTT. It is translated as CASSWDREEKLFF.

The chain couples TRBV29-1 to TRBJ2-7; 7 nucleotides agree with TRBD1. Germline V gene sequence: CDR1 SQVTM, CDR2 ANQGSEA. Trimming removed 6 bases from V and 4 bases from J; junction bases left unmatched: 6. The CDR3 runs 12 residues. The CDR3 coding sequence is TGCAGCGTGACGGACAGGACTTACGAGCAGTACTTC. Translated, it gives CSVTDRTYEQYF.

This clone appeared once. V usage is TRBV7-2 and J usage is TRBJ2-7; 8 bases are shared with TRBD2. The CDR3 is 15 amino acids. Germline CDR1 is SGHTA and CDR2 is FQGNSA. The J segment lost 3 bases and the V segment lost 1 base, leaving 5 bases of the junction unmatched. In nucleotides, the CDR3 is TGTGCCAGCAGCTTAGGAAGCGGGAGTAGCTACGAGCAGTACTTC. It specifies CASSLGSGSSYEQYF.

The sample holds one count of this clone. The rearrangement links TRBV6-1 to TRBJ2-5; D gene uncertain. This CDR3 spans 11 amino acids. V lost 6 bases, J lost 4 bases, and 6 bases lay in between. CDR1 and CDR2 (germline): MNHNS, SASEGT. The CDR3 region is CASSIRETQYF. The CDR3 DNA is TGTGCCAGCAGCATCCGAGAGACCCAGTACTTC.

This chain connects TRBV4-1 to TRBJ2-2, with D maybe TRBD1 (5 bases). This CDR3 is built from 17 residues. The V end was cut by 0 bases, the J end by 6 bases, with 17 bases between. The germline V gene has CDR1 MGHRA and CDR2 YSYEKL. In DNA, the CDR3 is TGCGCCAGCAGCCAAGAGGCCGGACACCCAATTCCCGGGGAGCTGTTTTTT. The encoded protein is CASSQEAGHPIPGELFF.

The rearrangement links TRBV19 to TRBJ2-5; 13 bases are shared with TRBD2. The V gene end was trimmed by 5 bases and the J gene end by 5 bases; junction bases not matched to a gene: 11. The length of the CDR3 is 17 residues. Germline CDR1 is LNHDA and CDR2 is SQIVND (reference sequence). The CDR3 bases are TGTGCCAGTAGTCCACGACTAGCGGGAGGTTCTTCGGAGACCCAGTACTTC. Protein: CASSPRLAGGSSETQYF. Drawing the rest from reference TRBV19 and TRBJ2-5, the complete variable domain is DGGITQSPKYLFRKEGQNVTLSCEQNLNHDAMYWYRQDPGQGLRLIYYSQIVNDFQKGDIAEGYSVSREKKESFPLTVTSAQKNPTAFYLCASSPRLAGGSSETQYFGPGTRLLVL.

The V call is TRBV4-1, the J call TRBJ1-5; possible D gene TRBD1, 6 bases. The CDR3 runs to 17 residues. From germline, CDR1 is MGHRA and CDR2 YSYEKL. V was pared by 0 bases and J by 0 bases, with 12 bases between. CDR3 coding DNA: TGCGCCAGCAGCCAAGATTACAGGGATTATAGCAATCAGCCCCAGCATTTT. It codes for CASSQDYRDYSNQPQHF.

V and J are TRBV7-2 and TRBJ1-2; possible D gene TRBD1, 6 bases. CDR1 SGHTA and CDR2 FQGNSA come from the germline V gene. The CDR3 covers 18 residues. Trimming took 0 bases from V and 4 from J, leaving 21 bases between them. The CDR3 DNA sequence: TGTGCCAGCAGCTTAGCAAACCCCCTAACAGGGCCTTCCTATGGCTACACCTTC. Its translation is CASSLANPLTGPSYGYTF.

The CDR3 sequence: CASSLNRRGVYF. DNA of the CDR3: TGTGCCAGCAGCTTAAATCGGCGGGGGGTTTACTTC. The gene calls are TRBV7-2 and TRBJ2-7; TRBD2 matches at 8 bases. The V gene end was trimmed by 2 bases and the J gene end by 13 bases; junction bases not matched to a gene: 7. The CDR3 runs 12 residues. The V gene's germline CDR1 is SGHTA and CDR2 FQGNSA.

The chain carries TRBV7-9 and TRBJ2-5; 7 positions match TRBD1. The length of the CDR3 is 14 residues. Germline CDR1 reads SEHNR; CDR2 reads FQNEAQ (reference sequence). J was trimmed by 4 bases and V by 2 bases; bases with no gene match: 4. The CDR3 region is CASSLRAGGETQYF. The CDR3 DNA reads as TGTGCCAGCAGCTTAAGGGCAGGGGGAGAGACCCAGTACTTC.

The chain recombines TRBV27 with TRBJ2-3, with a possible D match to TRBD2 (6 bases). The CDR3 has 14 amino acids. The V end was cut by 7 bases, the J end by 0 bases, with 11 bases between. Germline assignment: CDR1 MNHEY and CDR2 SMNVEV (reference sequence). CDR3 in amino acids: CASTSGLSTDTQYF. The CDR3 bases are TGTGCCAGCACCTCGGGACTTAGCACAGATACGCAGTATTTT.